A single sample is the source of the 16 T cell receptor beta chains below, sequenced in a study of molecular identifiers for immune sequencing clone quantification. TCRdb processed the PCR reads anew with MiXCR; each CDR3 protein has one entry. The sample carries about half a million distinct CDR3 sequences, about a fifth recorded once. Material: naive CD8+ T cells from blood, with Jurkat cell RNA spiked in. Subset reported: FACS-sorted CD8+CD4-CCR7+CD45RA+ naive T cells. These receptors were obtained from a human donor in good health. Some libraries in this study had Jurkat cell RNA spiked in.

The sample holds a few counts of this clonotype. The CDR3 coding sequence is TGTGCCTGGAGTGGGAGCGGCGGGGGGACAGATACGCAGTATTTT. Protein: CAWSGSGGGTDTQYF. This sequence joins TRBV30 and TRBJ2-3; 8 bases align to TRBD2. The V and J ends lost 1 base and 3 bases, in that order; junction bases with no gene match: 6. The CDR3 is 15 amino acids. Per germline, CDR1 GTSNPN and CDR2 SVGIG (reference sequence). Variable domain in full (rest from reference TRBV30 and TRBJ2-3): SQTIHQWPATLVQPVGSPLSLECTVEGTSNPNLYWYRQAAGRGLQLLFYSVGIGQISSEVPQNLSASRPQDRQFILSSKKLLLSDSGFYLCAWSGSGGGTDTQYFGPGTRLTVL.

This clonotype was picked up many times. V usage is TRBV5-4 and J usage is TRBJ2-3, with D possibly TRBD2 on 7 matching bases. Germline CDR1 and CDR2: SGHNT and YYREEE (reference sequence). The CDR3 runs to 15 residues. V shed 2 bases and J shed 6 bases, with 16 bases lying between them. The CDR3 protein is CASSFKGGAEDTQYF. The CDR3 DNA follows: TGTGCCAGCAGCTTCAAGGGGGGGGCCGAGGATACGCAGTATTTT.

This clonotype was observed a handful of times. The chain recombines TRBV27 with TRBJ2-2; tentative D call: TRBD1 (5 bases). The CDR3 is 15 residues long. Germline loops: CDR1 MNHEY, CDR2 SMNVEV (reference sequence). V was pared by 6 bases and J by 3 bases, with 14 bases between. The CDR3 loop reads CASSWVGVYTGELFF. In DNA, the CDR3 is TGTGCCAGCAGCTGGGTAGGGGTTTACACCGGGGAGCTGTTTTTT.

This clonotype was counted between two and nine times. The chain is built from TRBV19 and TRBJ2-1, with TRBD2 matching over 11 bases. The V gene's germline CDR1 is LNHDA and CDR2 SQIVND (reference sequence). Losses at the gene ends were 10 bases for V and 2 bases for J; bases not matched to a gene: 4. This CDR3 region has 14 residues. CDR3 protein: CATGGLAAYNEQFF. The CDR3 DNA follows: TGTGCCACTGGGGGACTAGCGGCCTACAATGAGCAGTTCTTC.

This clonotype was found a few times. This chain joins TRBV7-6 and TRBJ2-3; TRBD2 agrees at 8 bases. The CDR3 is made up of 17 amino acids. J gave up 5 bases and V 4 bases, and 14 bases lay outside the gene matches. Germline CDR1 reads SGHVS; CDR2 reads FNYEAQ. CDR3 sequence (DNA): TGTGCCAGCAGCTCCGATATCCGGGGGGGCCGGGTAGATACGCAGTATTTT. Its translation: CASSSDIRGGRVDTQYF.

This clonotype was counted ten times or more. This chain links TRBV6-2 or TRBV6-3 with TRBJ2-3, with D unresolved. V was clipped by 5 bases and J by 6 bases, with 27 bases between them. The CDR3 covers 18 residues. The germline V gene has CDR1 MNHEY and CDR2 SVGEGT. CDR3 protein: CASSDVQPGSRGLDTQYF. CDR3 bases: TGTGCCAGCAGTGACGTCCAACCGGGCTCCCGAGGTTTGGATACGCAGTATTTT.

The rearrangement links TRBV10-1 to TRBJ2-1; TRBD2 matches at 7 bases. CDR3 length: 15 residues. CDR1 and CDR2 from the germline V gene are WNHNN and SYGVQD (reference sequence). Unmatched junction bases numbered 9, after V lost 6 bases and J lost 4 bases. This chain's CDR3 is CASRTLARKYNEQFF. The CDR3 DNA reads as TGCGCCAGCAGGACACTAGCGAGGAAGTACAATGAGCAGTTCTTC.

A few counts support this clonotype. V and J are TRBV7-9 and TRBJ2-3, with a possible D match to TRBD2 (6 bases). CDR1 is SEHNR, CDR2 FQNEAQ, per germline (reference sequence). The V and J ends lost 8 bases and 4 bases respectively, with 22 bases between them. CDR3 length equals 16 residues. Here the CDR3 reads CASYGPGLRASDTQYF. Written as DNA, the CDR3 is TGTGCCAGCTATGGACCGGGACTCCGAGCGTCAGATACGCAGTATTTT.

This clonotype was observed many times. CDR3 amino acids: CASSSGVEQFF. In DNA form, the CDR3 reads TGTGCCAGCAGTAGCGGGGTCGAGCAGTTCTTC. V usage is TRBV6-2 or TRBV6-3 and J usage is TRBJ2-1; 7 nucleotides align to TRBD2. The CDR3 extends over 11 amino acids. The V gene's germline CDR1 is MNHEY and CDR2 SVGEGT. Trimming cost V 5 bases and J 10 bases; bases outside gene matches: 2.

This clonotype appeared many times. The gene calls are TRBV20-1 and TRBJ1-6, with a weak D call TRBD1 (6 bases). Between the trimmed V and J ends, which lost 6 bases and 1 base, there was a span of 13 bases. This CDR3 has 15 amino acids. Per germline, CDR1 DFQATT and CDR2 SNEGSKA (reference sequence). The CDR3 loop reads CSARGGYSYNSPLHF. CDR3 in DNA: TGCAGTGCCCGAGGGGGGTATTCCTATAATTCACCCCTCCACTTT.

CDR3 in DNA: TGTGCTAGTGGTTTAGGGGACAGCCCCTGGGGGGGTACGCAGTATTTT. Translating gives CASGLGDSPWGGTQYF. The V and J genes are TRBV12-5 and TRBJ2-3; D is perhaps TRBD1 or TRBD2 (7 bases each). CDR3 length equals 16 residues. The V gene's germline CDR1 is LGHNT and CDR2 FRNRAP. The germline V and J ends were trimmed by 3 bases and 8 bases, with 21 bases remaining between them.

The sample holds a few counts of this clonotype. The rearrangement links TRBV4-1 to TRBJ1-2; D remains unclear. Germline CDR1 reads MGHRA; CDR2 reads YSYEKL. V lost 1 base to trimming and J lost 4 bases, with 13 bases between them. The CDR3 is made up of 15 amino acids. CDR3 bases: TGCGCCAGCAGCCAAGGGTCTCCGTCGAGCTATGGCTACACCTTC. The encoded protein is CASSQGSPSSYGYTF.

Ten or more counts support this clonotype. The V call is TRBV4-3, the J call TRBJ2-4; D is unclear. The germline CDR1 and CDR2 sequences are LGHNA and YSLEER. With 0 bases removed from V and 3 bases from J, the gap between germline ends came to 12 bases. This CDR3 region has 16 residues. In DNA form, the CDR3 reads TGCGCCAGCAGCCAAGATCTAGGTTCAGGCAAAAACATTCAGTACTTC. Translated, it gives CASSQDLGSGKNIQYF.

This clonotype came up many times. The V gene is TRBV27, the J gene TRBJ2-3, with 9 bases that match TRBD2. Germline V gives CDR1 MNHEY, CDR2 SMNVEV (reference sequence). V dropped 5 bases and J dropped 2; count of bases not matched to a gene: 8. This CDR3 has 16 residues. The CDR3 coding sequence is TGTGCCAGCAGTAGACTAGCGGCCACTTTCACAGATACGCAGTATTTT. Translating it yields CASSRLAATFTDTQYF.

This clonotype has at least ten counts. The V call is TRBV19, the J call TRBJ2-7; 7 bases line up with TRBD1. This CDR3 comprises 14 residues. Germline loops: CDR1 LNHDA, CDR2 SQIVND (reference sequence). The junction had 9 bases not matched to a gene; V was cut back by 5 bases and J by 5 bases. The CDR3 nucleotides read TGTGCCAGTAGTCCTTCGACAGGGACCCACGAGCAGTACTTC. It translates to CASSPSTGTHEQYF.

This rearrangement joins TRBV12-3 or TRBV12-4 to TRBJ2-5, with unresolved D. Trimming took 5 bases from V and 0 from J, leaving 10 bases between them. This CDR3 contains 14 residues. The DNA for the CDR3 is TGTGCCAGCAGTGCACTACTGTACCAAGAGACCCAGTACTTC. It encodes CASSALLYQETQYF.